One sample yielded the 22 T cell receptor beta chains listed below, sequenced in a study of cytomegalovirus exposure and HLA in healthy donors. In the PCR, 60 Vbeta and 13 Jbeta primers were used. Libraries were prepared by immunoSEQ multiplex PCR; TCRdb keeps only in-frame clonotypes and omits some of them. The sample table includes around 50,000 clones. What was sequenced was PBMCs. The receptor source for this set is a woman between 35 and 50 years old in good health and CMV-seronegative.

The chain links TRBV5-1 to TRBJ2-7; 8 bases fit TRBD1. The CDR3 length is 13 residues. Germline trimming cut 6 bases from V and 1 base from J; bases unmatched to any gene: 3. Germline assignment: CDR1 SGHRS and CDR2 YFSETQ. CDR3 loop: CASNRDRSYEQYF. CDR3 sequence (DNA): TGCGCCAGCAACCGGGACAGGTCCTACGAGCAGTACTTC.

This sequence joins TRBV28 and TRBJ1-5; 8 positions agree with TRBD1. Germline assignment: CDR1 MDHEN and CDR2 SYDVKM. The CDR3 is made up of 15 amino acids. J lost 8 bases, V lost 4 bases, and 10 bases had no gene match. The CDR3 sequence is CASSSPQGALEPQHF. DNA of the CDR3: TGTGCCAGCAGTTCCCCTCAGGGGGCTCTCGAGCCCCAGCATTTT. The variable domain in full, completed from reference TRBV28 and TRBJ1-5, reads DVKVTQSSRYLVKRTGEKVFLECVQDMDHENMFWYRQDPGLGLRLIYFSYDVKMKEKGDIPEGYSVSREKKERFSLILESASTNQTSMYLCASSSPQGALEPQHFGDGTRLSIL.

The V and J genes are TRBV27 and TRBJ2-7, with TRBD1 matching over 10 bases. The CDR3 is 15 amino acids. Germline values: CDR1 MNHEY, CDR2 SMNVEV (reference sequence). Losses at the gene ends were 5 bases for V and 7 bases for J; bases not matched to a gene: 11. CDR3 sequence reads: CASSPTRDRGREQYF. As DNA, the CDR3 is TGTGCCAGCAGTCCGACGCGGGACAGGGGTAGGGAGCAGTACTTC.

The chain combines TRBV29-1 with TRBJ2-7; 9 bases are shared with TRBD1. This CDR3 is 14 amino acids long. The trim removed 7 bases at V and 2 bases at J, leaving 9 bases unmatched. CDR1 and CDR2 (germline): SQVTM, ANQGSEA. The CDR3 loop reads CSGTGQGPPYEQYF. The DNA for the CDR3 is TGCAGCGGAACGGGACAGGGTCCTCCCTACGAGCAGTACTTC.

The chain has TRBV15 and TRBJ1-1, with D perhaps TRBD1 (5 bases). Trimming stripped 5 bases from V and 4 bases from J, with 14 bases between. Per germline, CDR1 LNHNV and CDR2 YYDKDF (reference sequence). CDR3 length: 14 residues. The CDR3 is CATSPRVVGTEAFF. The DNA of the CDR3 is TGTGCCACCAGCCCCAGGGTAGTCGGCACTGAAGCTTTCTTT.

The chain carries TRBV5-1 and TRBJ2-5, with 11 bases that match TRBD2. V dropped 4 bases and J dropped 3; count of bases not matched to a gene: 2. The CDR3 loop spans 14 amino acids. The V gene's germline CDR1 is SGHRS and CDR2 YFSETQ. The CDR3 DNA follows: TGCGCCAGCAGCGTGACTAGCGGGGAAGAGACCCAGTACTTC. Amino acid sequence: CASSVTSGEETQYF.

The V call is TRBV6-1, the J call TRBJ1-1; 8 bases match TRBD1. CDR1 is MNHNS, CDR2 SASEGT, per germline. There are 16 residues in the CDR3. Trimming cost V 2 bases and J 1 base; bases outside gene matches: 6. The chain's CDR3 is CASSEPGQDENTEAFF. For the CDR3, the DNA is TGTGCCAGCAGTGAACCGGGACAGGACGAGAACACTGAAGCTTTCTTT.

The chain has TRBV19 and TRBJ1-2; maybe TRBD1 (6 bases). Germline CDR1 reads LNHDA; CDR2 reads SQIVND (reference sequence). Trimming took 7 bases from V and 6 from J, leaving 21 bases between them. This CDR3 contains 15 residues. CDR3 sequence (DNA): TGTGCCAGTACCCCACGGGGCACAGGGAACGATGGCTACACCTTC. Residues: CASTPRGTGNDGYTF.

The V gene is TRBV28, the J gene TRBJ1-4; 9 bases align to TRBD1. The CDR3 spans 17 residues. V was pared by 5 bases and J by 1 base, with 8 bases of the junction left unmatched. The germline V gene has CDR1 MDHEN and CDR2 SYDVKM. The DNA for the CDR3 is TGTGCCAGCAGTCCTTGGGGACAGGGCTTAACTAATGAAAAACTGTTTTTT. Its protein product is CASSPWGQGLTNEKLFF.

The V gene is TRBV5-6, the J gene TRBJ1-5, with D possibly being TRBD1 (6 bases). V was trimmed by 4 bases and J by 2 bases, leaving 10 bases between them. This CDR3 is 14 amino acids long. The germline gives CDR1 SGHDT, CDR2 YYEEEE. CDR3 region: CASSTRQGNQPQHF. For the CDR3, the DNA is TGTGCCAGCAGCACCAGACAGGGCAATCAGCCCCAGCATTTT.

This chain uses TRBV14 with TRBJ2-7, with D perhaps matching TRBD1 (5 bases). Germline V gene data show CDR1 as SGHDN and CDR2 as FVKESK. Between the trimmed V and J ends, which lost 1 base and 3 bases, there was a span of 13 bases. There are 15 residues in the CDR3. CDR3 loop: CASSQVGKGNYEQYF. CDR3 bases: TGTGCCAGCAGCCAAGTGGGTAAGGGGAACTACGAGCAGTACTTC. The whole variable domain, filled in from reference TRBV14 and TRBJ2-7, reads EAGVTQFPSHSVIEKGQTVTLRCDPISGHDNLYWYRRVMGKEIKFLLHFVKESKQDESGMPNNRFLAERTGGTYSTLKVQPAELEDSGVYFCASSQVGKGNYEQYFGPGTRLTVT.

V is TRBV18 and J is TRBJ2-1; D gene uncertain. The CDR3 covers 13 residues. CDR1 is KGHSH, CDR2 LQKENI, per germline. Between the trimmed V and J ends, which lost 3 bases and 2 bases, there was a span of 5 bases. The DNA of the CDR3 is TGTGCCAGCTCACCGCTAACCTACAATGAGCAGTTCTTC. Protein: CASSPLTYNEQFF. Full variable domain (missing parts from reference TRBV18 and TRBJ2-1): NAGVMQNPRHLVRRRGQEARLRCSPMKGHSHVYWYRQLPEEGLKFMVYLQKENIIDESGMPKERFSAEFPKEGPSILRIQQVVRGDSAAYFCASSPLTYNEQFFGPGTRLTVL.

The rearrangement joins TRBV29-1 to TRBJ1-2; D is perhaps TRBD1 (5 bases). The CDR3 is 13 residues long. Trimming removed 7 bases at V and 1 base at J, with 13 bases between. The germline V gene has CDR1 SQVTM and CDR2 ANQGSEA. The chain's CDR3 is CSATPGDNYGYTF. CDR3 sequence (DNA): TGCAGCGCCACTCCGGGGGATAACTATGGCTACACCTTC.

The genes are TRBV6-5 and TRBJ2-1; TRBD1 agrees at 8 bases. The CDR3 totals 13 residues. Germline V lookup: CDR1 MNHEY, CDR2 SVGAGI. Trimming took 6 bases from V and 7 from J; bases not matched to a gene: 5. The CDR3 is CASSFGQGNEQFF. The CDR3 region has the DNA TGTGCCAGCAGCTTCGGACAGGGAAATGAGCAGTTCTTC.

The rearrangement joins TRBV6-5 to TRBJ1-2; 8 nucleotides agree with TRBD1. V gave up 6 bases and J gave up 4 bases; unmatched junction bases: 7. Germline lookup yields CDR1 MNHEY and CDR2 SVGAGI. The CDR3 consists of 14 residues. Written as DNA, the CDR3 is TGTGCCAGCAGCCACAGGGGGAACCTCTATGGCTACACCTTC. Amino acid sequence: CASSHRGNLYGYTF.

This chain connects TRBV9 to TRBJ2-7; 11 bases fit TRBD1. Looked up from germline, CDR1 is SGDLS and CDR2 is YYNGEE. The CDR3 is made up of 13 amino acids. V was clipped by 4 bases and J by 6 bases; unmatched bases: 3. CDR3 amino acids: CASSLGTGGEQYF. CDR3 in DNA: TGTGCCAGCAGCTTAGGGACAGGGGGCGAGCAGTACTTC.

This chain connects TRBV10-3 to TRBJ1-1; possible D gene TRBD1, 6 bases. The V gene lost 5 bases and the J gene lost 3 bases, with 13 bases spanning the gap. The CDR3 has 14 residues. CDR1 and CDR2 (germline): ENHRY, SYGVKD. This chain's CDR3 is CAISFQDSYTEAFF. In DNA, the CDR3 is TGTGCCATCAGTTTCCAGGACAGCTACACTGAAGCTTTCTTT.

V and J are TRBV6-5 and TRBJ2-2; TRBD2 matches at 9 bases. The CDR3 is 14 residues long. Looked up from germline, CDR1 is MNHEY and CDR2 is SVGAGI. Trimming at V came to 8 bases and at J to 4 bases, leaving 5 bases not matched to a gene. This chain's CDR3 is CASAGGPVTGELFF. Here the CDR3 DNA reads TGTGCCAGCGCGGGAGGGCCAGTCACCGGGGAGCTGTTTTTT.

The chain carries TRBV30 and TRBJ1-1, with 7 bases fitting TRBD1. The CDR3 loop spans 16 amino acids. With V trimmed by 7 bases and J by 0 bases, 14 bases remained unmatched. Germline-derived CDR1 and CDR2 are GTSNPN and SVGIG (reference sequence). CDR3 in amino acids: CALFRGTAGMNTEAFF. In DNA, the CDR3 is TGTGCCTTATTCCGCGGGACAGCCGGCATGAACACTGAAGCTTTCTTT.

V gene TRBV14 combines with J gene TRBJ2-6, with D uncertain. CDR1 SGHDN and CDR2 FVKESK come from the germline V gene. This CDR3 spans 15 amino acids. Trimming removed 1 base at V and 0 bases at J, with 4 bases between. The CDR3 DNA is TGTGCCAGCAGCCAAGGGAGCTCTGGGGCCAACGTCCTGACTTTC. Amino acid sequence: CASSQGSSGANVLTF.

The chain recombines TRBV6-1 with TRBJ2-7, with a tentative D call TRBD1 (6 bases). Germline loops: CDR1 MNHNS, CDR2 SASEGT. This CDR3 comprises 15 residues. V dropped 3 bases and J dropped 3 bases, with 15 bases sitting between them. CDR3 DNA: TGTGCCAGCAGTGACCGGGACAAGGTCTTCTACGAGCAGTACTTC. It translates to CASSDRDKVFYEQYF.

V and J are TRBV4-2 and TRBJ2-1, with 13 bases lining up with TRBD2. This CDR3 comprises 15 residues. Germline V gives CDR1 LGHNA, CDR2 YNFKEQ. V was clipped by 4 bases and J by 9 bases; unmatched bases: 6. The CDR3 coding sequence is TGTGCCAGCAGCCGCGGGACTAGCGGGAAGGGTGAGCAGTTCTTC. Protein sequence: CASSRGTSGKGEQFF.